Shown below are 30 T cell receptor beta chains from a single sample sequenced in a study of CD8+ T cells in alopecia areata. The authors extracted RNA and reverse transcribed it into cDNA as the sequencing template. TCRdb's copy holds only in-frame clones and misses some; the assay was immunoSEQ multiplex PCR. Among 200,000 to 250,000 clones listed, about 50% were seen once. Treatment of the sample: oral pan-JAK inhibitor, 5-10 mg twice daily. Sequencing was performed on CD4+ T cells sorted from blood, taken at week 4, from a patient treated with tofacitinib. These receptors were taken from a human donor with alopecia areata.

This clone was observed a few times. The CDR3 region has the DNA TGTGCCAGCAGTGAATATGGGGGCCGAACTGAAGCTTTCTTT. Protein sequence: CASSEYGGRTEAFF. The rearrangement uses TRBV25-1 and TRBJ1-1; D possibly corresponds to TRBD1 (6 bases). V lost 0 bases to trimming and J lost 5 bases, with 10 bases between them. Per the germline V gene, CDR1 is MGHDK and CDR2 is SYGVNS. The CDR3 runs 14 residues.

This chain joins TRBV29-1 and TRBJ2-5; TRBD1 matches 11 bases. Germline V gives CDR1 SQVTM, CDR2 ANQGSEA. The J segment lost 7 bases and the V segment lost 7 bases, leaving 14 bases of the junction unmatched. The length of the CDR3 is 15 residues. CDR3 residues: CSARLVGQGEGTQYF. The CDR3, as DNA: TGCAGCGCCAGACTGGTGGGACAGGGGGAAGGGACCCAGTACTTC.

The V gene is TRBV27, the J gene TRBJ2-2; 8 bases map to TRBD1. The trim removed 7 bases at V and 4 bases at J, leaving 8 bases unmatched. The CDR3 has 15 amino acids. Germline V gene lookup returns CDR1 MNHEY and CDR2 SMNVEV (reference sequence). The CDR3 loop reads CASKRGQEPTGELFF. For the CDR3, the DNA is TGTGCCAGCAAACGGGGACAGGAACCCACCGGGGAGCTGTTTTTT.

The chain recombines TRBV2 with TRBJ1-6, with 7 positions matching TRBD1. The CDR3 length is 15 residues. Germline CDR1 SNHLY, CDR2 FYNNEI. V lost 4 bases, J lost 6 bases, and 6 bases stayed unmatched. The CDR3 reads CASSARTGFNSPLHF. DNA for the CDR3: TGTGCCAGCAGTGCGCGGACAGGATTTAATTCACCCCTCCACTTT.

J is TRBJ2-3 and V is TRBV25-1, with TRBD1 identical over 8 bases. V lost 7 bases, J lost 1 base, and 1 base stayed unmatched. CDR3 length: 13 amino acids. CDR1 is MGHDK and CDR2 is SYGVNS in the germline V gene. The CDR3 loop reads CASTDRGTDTQYF. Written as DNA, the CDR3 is TGTGCCAGCACGGACAGGGGCACAGATACGCAGTATTTT.

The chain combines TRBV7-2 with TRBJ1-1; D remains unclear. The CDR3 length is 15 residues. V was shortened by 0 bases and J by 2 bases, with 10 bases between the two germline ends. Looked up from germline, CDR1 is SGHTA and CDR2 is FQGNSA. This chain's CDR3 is CASSLALGFNTEAFF. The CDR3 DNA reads TGTGCCAGCAGCTTAGCCCTCGGATTTAACACTGAAGCTTTCTTT.

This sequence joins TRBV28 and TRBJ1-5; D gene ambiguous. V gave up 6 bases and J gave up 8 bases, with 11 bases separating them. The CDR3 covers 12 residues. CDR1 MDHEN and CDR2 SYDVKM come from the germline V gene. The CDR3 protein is CASSPTEEPQHF. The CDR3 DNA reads TGTGCCAGCAGCCCGACCGAGGAGCCCCAGCATTTT.

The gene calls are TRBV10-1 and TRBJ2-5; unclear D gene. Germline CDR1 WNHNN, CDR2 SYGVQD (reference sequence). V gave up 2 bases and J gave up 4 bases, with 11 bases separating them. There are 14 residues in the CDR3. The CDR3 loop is CASSEKRPGETQYF. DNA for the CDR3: TGCGCCAGCAGTGAGAAGAGACCCGGAGAGACCCAGTACTTC.

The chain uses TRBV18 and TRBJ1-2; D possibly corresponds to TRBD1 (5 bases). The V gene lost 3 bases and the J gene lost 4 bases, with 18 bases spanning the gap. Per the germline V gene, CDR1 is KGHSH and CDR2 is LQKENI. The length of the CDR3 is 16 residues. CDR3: CASSPSRASSVYGYTF. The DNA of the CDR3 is TGTGCCAGCTCACCTTCCAGGGCCTCTTCGGTCTATGGCTACACCTTC.

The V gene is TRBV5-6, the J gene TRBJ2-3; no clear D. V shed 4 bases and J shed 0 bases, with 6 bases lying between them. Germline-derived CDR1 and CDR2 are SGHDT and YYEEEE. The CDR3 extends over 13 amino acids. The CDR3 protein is CASSALSTDTQYF. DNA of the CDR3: TGTGCCAGCAGCGCCCTGAGCACAGATACGCAGTATTTT.

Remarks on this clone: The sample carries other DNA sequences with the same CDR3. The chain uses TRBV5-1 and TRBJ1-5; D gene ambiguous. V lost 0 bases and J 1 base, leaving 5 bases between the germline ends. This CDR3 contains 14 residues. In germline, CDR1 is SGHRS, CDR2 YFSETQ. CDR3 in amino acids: CASSLEGSNQPQHF. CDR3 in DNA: TGCGCCAGCAGCTTGGAAGGGAGCAATCAGCCCCAGCATTTT.

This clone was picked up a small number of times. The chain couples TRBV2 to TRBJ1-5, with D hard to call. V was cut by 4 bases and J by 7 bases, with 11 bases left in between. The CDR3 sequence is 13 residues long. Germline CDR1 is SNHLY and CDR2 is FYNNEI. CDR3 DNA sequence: TGTGCCAGCAGTGCGGGAGGGTGGCAGCCCCAGCATTTT. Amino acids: CASSAGGWQPQHF.

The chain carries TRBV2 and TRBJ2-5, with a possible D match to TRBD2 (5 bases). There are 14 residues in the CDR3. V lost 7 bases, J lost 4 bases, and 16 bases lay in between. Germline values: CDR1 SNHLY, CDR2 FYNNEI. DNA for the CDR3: TGTGCCAGCAAGAAAGAGGGTACATTAGAGACCCAGTACTTC. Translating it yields CASKKEGTLETQYF.

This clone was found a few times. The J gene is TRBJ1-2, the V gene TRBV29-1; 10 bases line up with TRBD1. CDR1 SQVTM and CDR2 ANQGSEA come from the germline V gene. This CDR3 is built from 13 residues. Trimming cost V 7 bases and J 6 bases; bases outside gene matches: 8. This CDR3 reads CSETTGTGDGYTF. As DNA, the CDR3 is TGCAGCGAGACAACCGGGACAGGGGATGGCTACACCTTC.

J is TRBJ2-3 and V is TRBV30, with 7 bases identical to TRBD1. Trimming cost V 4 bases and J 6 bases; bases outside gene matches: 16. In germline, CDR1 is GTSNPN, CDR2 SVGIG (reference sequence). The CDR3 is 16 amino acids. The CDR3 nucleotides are TGTGCCTGGACCCCGTTTTGGGCAGGGGGAACCGATACGCAGTATTTT. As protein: CAWTPFWAGGTDTQYF.

This CDR3 is CASSFTGGSYEQYF. Here the CDR3 DNA reads TGCGCCAGCAGCTTTACAGGGGGGTCCTACGAGCAGTACTTC. The chain recombines TRBV5-1 with TRBJ2-7, with 8 bases lining up with TRBD1. Germline V gene sequence: CDR1 SGHRS, CDR2 YFSETQ. The junction had 2 bases not matched to a gene; V was cut back by 2 bases and J by 1 base. This CDR3 region has 14 residues.

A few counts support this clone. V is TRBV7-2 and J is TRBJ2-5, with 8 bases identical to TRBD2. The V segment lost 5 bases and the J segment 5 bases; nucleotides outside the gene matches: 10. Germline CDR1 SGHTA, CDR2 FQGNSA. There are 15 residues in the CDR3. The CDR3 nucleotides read TGTGCCAGCAGCCCGGATGGGAGACTAGCGGAGACCCAGTACTTC. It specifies CASSPDGRLAETQYF.

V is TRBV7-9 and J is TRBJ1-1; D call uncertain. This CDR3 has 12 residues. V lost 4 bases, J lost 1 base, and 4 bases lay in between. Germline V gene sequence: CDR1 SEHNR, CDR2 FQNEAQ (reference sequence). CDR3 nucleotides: TGTGCCAGCAGCTCATCGAACACTGAAGCTTTCTTT. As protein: CASSSSNTEAFF.

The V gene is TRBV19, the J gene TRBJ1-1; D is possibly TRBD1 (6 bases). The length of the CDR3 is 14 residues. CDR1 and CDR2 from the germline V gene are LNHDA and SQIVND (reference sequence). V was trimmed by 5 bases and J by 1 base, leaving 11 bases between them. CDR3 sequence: CASSELQGNTEAFF. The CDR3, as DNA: TGTGCCAGTAGTGAGTTACAGGGGAACACTGAAGCTTTCTTT.

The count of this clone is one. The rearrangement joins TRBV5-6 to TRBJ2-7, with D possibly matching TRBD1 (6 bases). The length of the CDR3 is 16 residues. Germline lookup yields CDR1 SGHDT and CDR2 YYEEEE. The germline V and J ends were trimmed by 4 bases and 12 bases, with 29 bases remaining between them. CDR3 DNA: TGTGCCAGCAGCCGAAAAGACAGGTTTCCTCTCGTGGGCTCGTACTTC. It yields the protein CASSRKDRFPLVGSYF.

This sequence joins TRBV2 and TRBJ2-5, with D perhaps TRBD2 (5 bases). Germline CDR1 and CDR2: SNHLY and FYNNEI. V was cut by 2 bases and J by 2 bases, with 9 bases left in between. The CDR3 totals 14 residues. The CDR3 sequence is CASSEIGLQETQYF. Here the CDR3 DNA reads TGTGCCAGCAGTGAAATTGGACTTCAAGAGACCCAGTACTTC.

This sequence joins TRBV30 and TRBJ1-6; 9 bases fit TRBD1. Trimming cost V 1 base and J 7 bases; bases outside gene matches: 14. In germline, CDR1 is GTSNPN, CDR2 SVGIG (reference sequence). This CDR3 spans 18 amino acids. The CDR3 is CAWSDGPGQGFWNSPLHF. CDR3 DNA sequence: TGTGCCTGGAGTGATGGGCCGGGACAGGGTTTTTGGAATTCACCCCTCCACTTT.

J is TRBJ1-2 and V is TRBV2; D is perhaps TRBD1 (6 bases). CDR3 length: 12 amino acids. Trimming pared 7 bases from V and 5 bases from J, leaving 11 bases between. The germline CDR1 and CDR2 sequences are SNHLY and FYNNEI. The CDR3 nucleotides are TGTGCCAGCAACCCGGACAGATATGGCTACACCTTC. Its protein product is CASNPDRYGYTF.

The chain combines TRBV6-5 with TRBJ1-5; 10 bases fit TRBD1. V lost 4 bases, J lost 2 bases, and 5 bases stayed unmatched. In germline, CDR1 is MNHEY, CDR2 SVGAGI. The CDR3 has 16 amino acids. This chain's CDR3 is CASSSHGQGGNQPQHF. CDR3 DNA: TGTGCCAGCAGTTCCCACGGACAGGGGGGCAATCAGCCCCAGCATTTT.

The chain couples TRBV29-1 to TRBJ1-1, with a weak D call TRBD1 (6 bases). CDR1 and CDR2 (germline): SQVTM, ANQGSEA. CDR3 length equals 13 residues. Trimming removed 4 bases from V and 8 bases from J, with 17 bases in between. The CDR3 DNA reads TGCAGCGTTGCGGATATGGGGGCAGGCGAAGCTTTCTTT. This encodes CSVADMGAGEAFF.

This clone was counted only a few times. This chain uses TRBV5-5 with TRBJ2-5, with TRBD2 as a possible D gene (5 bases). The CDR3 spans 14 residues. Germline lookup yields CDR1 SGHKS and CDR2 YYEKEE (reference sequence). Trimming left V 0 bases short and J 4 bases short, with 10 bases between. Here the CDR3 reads CASSLVGGLETQYF. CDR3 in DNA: TGTGCCAGCAGCTTGGTTGGCGGGTTAGAGACCCAGTACTTC.

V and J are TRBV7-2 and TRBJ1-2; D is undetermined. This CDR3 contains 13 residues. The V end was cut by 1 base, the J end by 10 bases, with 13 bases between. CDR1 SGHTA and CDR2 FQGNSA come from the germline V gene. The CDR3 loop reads CASSLGAARDYTF. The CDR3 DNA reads TGTGCCAGCAGCTTAGGTGCAGCCCGGGACTACACCTTC.

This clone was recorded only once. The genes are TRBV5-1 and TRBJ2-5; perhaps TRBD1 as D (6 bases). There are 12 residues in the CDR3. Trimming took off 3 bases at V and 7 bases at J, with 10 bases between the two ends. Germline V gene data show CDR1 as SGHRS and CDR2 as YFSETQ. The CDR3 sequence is CASSWDTGTQYF. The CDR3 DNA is TGCGCCAGCAGCTGGGACACCGGGACCCAGTACTTC. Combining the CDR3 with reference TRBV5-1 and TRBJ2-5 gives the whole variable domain KAGVTQTPRYLIKTRGQQVTLSCSPISGHRSVSWYQQTPGQGLQFLFEYFSETQRNKGNFPGRFSGRQFSNSRSEMNVSTLELGDSALYLCASSWDTGTQYFGPGTRLLVL.

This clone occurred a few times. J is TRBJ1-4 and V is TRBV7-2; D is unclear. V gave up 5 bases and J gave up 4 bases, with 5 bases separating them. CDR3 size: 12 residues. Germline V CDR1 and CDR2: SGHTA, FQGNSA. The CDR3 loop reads CASSLLNEKLFF. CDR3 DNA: TGTGCCAGCAGCCTACTTAATGAAAAACTGTTTTTT.

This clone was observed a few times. The CDR3 coding sequence is TGTGCCAGCAGTGAGGGGGCGATGAGGACAGATACGCAGTATTTT. The encoded protein is CASSEGAMRTDTQYF. V is TRBV27 and J is TRBJ2-3; 7 bases are a match to TRBD1. After removal of 5 bases from V and 3 bases from J, the junction contained 8 bases not matched to a gene. This CDR3 spans 15 amino acids. The germline CDR1 and CDR2 sequences are MNHEY and SMNVEV (reference sequence).